Listed here are 28 T cell receptor beta chains from one sample, sequenced in a study of T cell responses to AZD1222 COVID-19 vaccine. Profiling relied on immunoSEQ multiplex PCR, and the TCRdb table lists in-frame clones only, not all of them. Among 85,000 to 90,000 clones, approximately 86% were seen once, and the ten largest hold approximately 10%. This specimen consisted of peripheral blood, obtained on day 0 of MenACWY control vaccination. The origin of the receptors is an adult in good health.

The V call is TRBV2, the J call TRBJ2-3, with unresolved D. V gave up 5 bases and J gave up 2 bases, with 14 bases separating them. CDR3 length: 15 amino acids. Germline values: CDR1 SNHLY, CDR2 FYNNEI. CDR3 nucleotide sequence: TGTGCCAGCAGTTTGAAGGGTTTTACCACAGATACGCAGTATTTT. Translated: CASSLKGFTTDTQYF.

The chain combines TRBV12-5 with TRBJ1-3; 7 nucleotides agree with TRBD1. The ends lost 6 bases at V and 4 bases at J; junction bases unmatched: 6. CDR1 LGHNT and CDR2 FRNRAP come from the germline V gene. This CDR3 contains 14 residues. The CDR3, as DNA: TGTGCTAGTGGCACAGGGGTGGGGGGAAACACCATATATTTT. Protein sequence: CASGTGVGGNTIYF.

The sample holds a few counts of this clone. V is TRBV3-1 (or the pseudogene TRBV3-2) and J is TRBJ1-2; 7 nucleotides agree with TRBD1. CDR3 length: 14 amino acids. Germline-derived CDR1 and CDR2 are LGHDT and YNNKEL (reference sequence). V was clipped by 2 bases and J by 3 bases; unmatched bases: 3. CDR3 sequence reads: CASSQQGVDYGYTF. The CDR3 coding sequence is TGTGCCAGCAGCCAACAGGGGGTCGACTATGGCTACACCTTC.

The J gene is TRBJ1-6, the V gene TRBV7-2, with TRBD1 matching 9 bases. In germline, CDR1 is SGHTA, CDR2 FQGNSA. V was pared by 4 bases and J by 7 bases, with 11 bases of the junction left unmatched. CDR3 length: 17 residues. CDR3 DNA sequence: TGTGCCAGCAGCTCCAGGGGGTCGGGACAGGGAAATTCACCCCTCCACTTT. Protein sequence: CASSSRGSGQGNSPLHF.

Written as DNA, the CDR3 is TGTGCCATCAGTGAATCTCCGCTTTTCGGCTACACCTTC. Its translation: CAISESPLFGYTF. The chain has TRBV10-3 and TRBJ1-2, with D uncertain. Germline lookup yields CDR1 ENHRY and CDR2 SYGVKD. The CDR3 runs 13 residues. Trimming took off 3 bases at V and 8 bases at J, with 13 bases between the two ends.

CDR3 DNA sequence: TGTGCCAGCACCGCGGACAGGAGCTCCTACGAGCAGTACTTC. This codes for CASTADRSSYEQYF. The V gene is TRBV2, the J gene TRBJ2-7, with TRBD1 identical over 7 bases. This CDR3 contains 14 residues. V was clipped by 7 bases and J by 0 bases; unmatched bases: 6. Germline loops: CDR1 SNHLY, CDR2 FYNNEI. Together with reference TRBV2 and TRBJ2-7, the CDR3 gives the full variable domain: EPEVTQTPSHQVTQMGQEVILRCVPISNHLYFYWYRQILGQKVEFLVSFYNNEISEKSEIFDDQFSVERPDGSNFTLKIRSTKLEDSAMYFCASTADRSSYEQYFGPGTRLTVT.

This chain uses TRBV15 with TRBJ2-5; D is undetermined. Germline CDR1 reads LNHNV; CDR2 reads YYDKDF (reference sequence). The CDR3 is made up of 14 amino acids. V was shortened by 0 bases and J by 3 bases, with 8 bases between the two germline ends. CDR3 region: CATSREAAEETQYF. The CDR3 nucleotides read TGTGCCACCAGCAGAGAGGCAGCAGAAGAGACCCAGTACTTC.

The CDR3: CASSLGRESNEKLFF. CDR3 bases: TGTGCCAGCAGTCTGGGCAGGGAAAGTAATGAAAAACTGTTTTTT. The V gene is TRBV6-5, the J gene TRBJ1-4; a possible D gene is TRBD1 (5 bases). The germline V and J ends were trimmed by 5 bases and 4 bases, with 14 bases remaining between them. The CDR3 consists of 15 residues. Germline lookup yields CDR1 MNHEY and CDR2 SVGAGI.

The rearrangement joins TRBV13 to TRBJ2-2, with 12 bases fitting TRBD2. The trim removed 5 bases at V and 8 bases at J, leaving 9 bases unmatched. Germline assignment: CDR1 PRHDT and CDR2 FYEKMQ (reference sequence). CDR3 length: 16 residues. CDR3 sequence: CASSPRLAGVGGELFF. The CDR3 coding sequence is TGTGCCAGCAGCCCCCGACTAGCGGGGGTCGGGGGGGAGCTGTTTTTT.

CDR3 in DNA: TGTGCCAGCAGCTTGGCGACTAGCGGGTACAATGAGCAGTTCTTC. Its translation is CASSLATSGYNEQFF. V gene TRBV5-4 combines with J gene TRBJ2-1, with TRBD2 identical over 10 bases. This CDR3 is built from 15 residues. Germline V lookup: CDR1 SGHNT, CDR2 YYREEE (reference sequence). Trimming removed 0 bases from V and 4 bases from J; junction bases left unmatched: 1.

This chain uses TRBV30 with TRBJ1-4; 8 positions agree with TRBD1. J gave up 8 bases and V 3 bases, and 8 bases lay outside the gene matches. This CDR3 is built from 14 residues. Germline CDR1 is GTSNPN and CDR2 is SVGIG (reference sequence). The CDR3 sequence is CAWSPDRVGEKLFF. The CDR3 DNA reads TGTGCCTGGAGCCCGGACAGGGTAGGGGAAAAACTGTTTTTT.

This rearrangement joins TRBV9 to TRBJ2-3; D is perhaps TRBD2 (6 bases). Germline CDR1 reads SGDLS; CDR2 reads YYNGEE. V lost 2 bases, J lost 1 base, and 11 bases lay in between. The CDR3 is 15 amino acids. The DNA for the CDR3 is TGTGCCAGCAGCGTGGGGACGGGGGGCACAGATACGCAGTATTTT. Protein product: CASSVGTGGTDTQYF. The whole variable domain, remainder taken from reference TRBV9 and TRBJ2-3, is DSGVTQTPKHLITATGQRVTLRCSPRSGDLSVYWYQQSLDQGLQFLIQYYNGEERAKGNILERFSAQQFPDLHSELNLSSLELGDSALYFCASSVGTGGTDTQYFGPGTRLTVL.

The chain combines TRBV14 with TRBJ1-6; no clear D gene. Germline CDR1 and CDR2: SGHDN and FVKESK. CDR3 size: 16 residues. Trimming shortened V by 4 bases and J by 0 bases, and 10 bases separated the two germline ends. CDR3 in amino acids: CASSPFRSSYNSPLHF. In DNA, the CDR3 is TGTGCCAGCAGCCCCTTCCGGAGCTCCTATAATTCACCCCTCCACTTT.

For the CDR3, the DNA is TGTGCCAGTAGTATGTTCGGGGATTCACCCCTCCACTTT. Amino acids: CASSMFGDSPLHF. The chain employs TRBV19 and TRBJ1-6; D is ambiguous. CDR1 and CDR2 from the germline V gene are LNHDA and SQIVND (reference sequence). V lost 3 bases to trimming and J lost 8 bases, with 8 bases between them. This CDR3 is built from 13 residues.

The chain uses TRBV4-2 and TRBJ2-2, with a weak D call TRBD2 (6 bases). Germline V CDR1 and CDR2: LGHNA, YNFKEQ. V lost 3 bases to trimming and J lost 0 bases, with 11 bases between them. The CDR3 has 16 residues. CDR3: CASSQGRGANTGELFF. In DNA form, the CDR3 reads TGTGCCAGCAGCCAGGGGCGGGGCGCGAACACCGGGGAGCTGTTTTTT.

V and J are TRBV6-5 and TRBJ2-2; the match to TRBD1 covers 7 bases. V lost 0 bases and J lost 4; bases outside the gene matches: 5. This CDR3 has 16 amino acids. Looked up from germline, CDR1 is MNHEY and CDR2 is SVGAGI. Written as DNA, the CDR3 is TGTGCCAGCAGTTACTCGTCAGGGGGTTTCACCGGGGAGCTGTTTTTT. This sequence encodes CASSYSSGGFTGELFF.

This clone occurred once. The chain recombines TRBV3-1 (or the pseudogene TRBV3-2) with TRBJ1-2; D might be TRBD1 (5 bases). The CDR3 length is 17 residues. Between the trimmed V and J ends, which lost 3 bases and 3 bases, there was a span of 20 bases. CDR1 is LGHDT, CDR2 YNNKEL, per germline (reference sequence). CDR3 loop: CASSHLDDRRGYYGYTF. CDR3 DNA: TGTGCCAGCAGCCACCTCGACGACCGCCGGGGCTACTATGGCTACACCTTC.

The V gene is TRBV5-1, the J gene TRBJ2-7; TRBD1 matches at 10 bases. Germline CDR1 reads SGHRS; CDR2 reads YFSETQ. Germline trimming cut 4 bases from V and 5 bases from J; bases unmatched to any gene: 9. This CDR3 contains 15 residues. CDR3 sequence (DNA): TGCGCCAGCAGCCCGGAGGGACAGGGGTCCCACGAGCAGTACTTC. Translated: CASSPEGQGSHEQYF.

The chain has TRBV6-1 and TRBJ2-2; no clear D. Germline CDR1 MNHNS, CDR2 SASEGT. The CDR3 covers 15 residues. V lost 1 base, J lost 4 bases, and 10 bases lay in between. The CDR3 sequence is CASSEGPRATGELFF. CDR3 nucleotide sequence: TGTGCCAGCAGTGAAGGGCCTAGGGCCACCGGGGAGCTGTTTTTT.

This clone showed up just once. The chain recombines TRBV5-1 with TRBJ1-2, with D perhaps matching TRBD1 (5 bases). Per the germline V gene, CDR1 is SGHRS and CDR2 is YFSETQ. Trimming left V 4 bases short and J 6 bases short, with 16 bases between. The CDR3 is 14 residues long. CDR3 DNA sequence: TGCGCCAGCAGCCCCATTGCAGGGCAAGATGGCTACACCTTC. Its translation: CASSPIAGQDGYTF.

V gene TRBV30 combines with J gene TRBJ2-5; 8 bases align to TRBD1. The CDR3 is made up of 13 amino acids. Germline V CDR1 and CDR2: GTSNPN, SVGIG (reference sequence). Trimming removed 5 bases from V and 3 bases from J; junction bases left unmatched: 5. Here the CDR3 reads CAWVTGGKETQYF. The CDR3 DNA follows: TGTGCCTGGGTAACAGGGGGGAAAGAGACCCAGTACTTC.

The chain combines TRBV2 with TRBJ1-2; the match to TRBD1 covers 7 bases. Looked up from germline, CDR1 is SNHLY and CDR2 is FYNNEI. V trimming: 4 bases; J trimming: 8 bases; junction bases outside the gene matches: 16. The CDR3 is 16 residues long. The CDR3 nucleotides read TGTGCCAGCAGTGGATACCGGGACAGCTTTCTCCGAGGCTACACCTTC. Translation gives CASSGYRDSFLRGYTF. The full variable domain, rest sourced from reference TRBV2 and TRBJ1-2, is EPEVTQTPSHQVTQMGQEVILRCVPISNHLYFYWYRQILGQKVEFLVSFYNNEISEKSEIFDDQFSVERPDGSNFTLKIRSTKLEDSAMYFCASSGYRDSFLRGYTFGSGTRLTVV.

The chain links TRBV3-1 (or the pseudogene TRBV3-2) to TRBJ1-5, with D possibly TRBD1 on 5 matching bases. The CDR3 totals 15 residues. Trimming shortened V by 0 bases and J by 6 bases, and 12 bases separated the two germline ends. The V gene's germline CDR1 is LGHDT and CDR2 YNNKEL (reference sequence). The CDR3 loop is CASSQDLGDAQPQHF. The CDR3 DNA reads TGTGCCAGCAGCCAAGATCTGGGGGACGCTCAGCCCCAGCATTTT.

The chain uses TRBV4-2 and TRBJ2-1; 8 bases line up with TRBD2. Germline V gives CDR1 LGHNA, CDR2 YNFKEQ. The CDR3 has 16 residues. The V gene end was trimmed by 0 bases and the J gene end by 0 bases; junction bases not matched to a gene: 1. Here the CDR3 DNA reads TGTGCCAGCAGCCAAGAAGGGACTAGCTCCTACAATGAGCAGTTCTTC. The encoded protein is CASSQEGTSSYNEQFF.

This chain uses TRBV9 with TRBJ1-6; D is perhaps TRBD1 (5 bases). V was trimmed by 0 bases and J by 9 bases, leaving 10 bases between them. The CDR3 extends over 14 amino acids. CDR1 and CDR2 from the germline V gene are SGDLS and YYNGEE. CDR3 coding DNA: TGTGCCAGCAGCGTAGACAGGTGGGGTTCACCCCTCCACTTT. It is translated as CASSVDRWGSPLHF.

The chain is built from TRBV5-4 and TRBJ2-3; 10 nucleotides agree with TRBD2. The germline CDR1 and CDR2 sequences are SGHNT and YYREEE (reference sequence). The J segment lost 3 bases and the V segment lost 3 bases, leaving 13 bases of the junction unmatched. CDR3 length: 18 amino acids. CDR3 nucleotides: TGTGCCAGCAGCTCCTCCCTAGCGGGGGCCCCTGTGACAGATACGCAGTATTTT. Encoded protein: CASSSSLAGAPVTDTQYF.

V usage is TRBV19 and J usage is TRBJ2-7; D ambiguous. Trimming shortened V by 3 bases and J by 6 bases, and 6 bases separated the two germline ends. This CDR3 contains 11 residues. Germline V gene data show CDR1 as LNHDA and CDR2 as SQIVND (reference sequence). The CDR3 spells CASSIASEQYF. CDR3 nucleotides: TGTGCCAGTAGTATTGCTAGCGAGCAGTACTTC.

The rearrangement uses TRBV2 and TRBJ1-5; TRBD1 matches at 12 bases. The V gene's germline CDR1 is SNHLY and CDR2 FYNNEI. CDR3 size: 15 residues. With V trimmed by 6 bases and J by 5 bases, 5 bases remained unmatched. CDR3 nucleotides: TGTGCCAGCAGCTCCGGGACAGGGGGCTATCAGCCCCAGCATTTT. Protein sequence: CASSSGTGGYQPQHF.